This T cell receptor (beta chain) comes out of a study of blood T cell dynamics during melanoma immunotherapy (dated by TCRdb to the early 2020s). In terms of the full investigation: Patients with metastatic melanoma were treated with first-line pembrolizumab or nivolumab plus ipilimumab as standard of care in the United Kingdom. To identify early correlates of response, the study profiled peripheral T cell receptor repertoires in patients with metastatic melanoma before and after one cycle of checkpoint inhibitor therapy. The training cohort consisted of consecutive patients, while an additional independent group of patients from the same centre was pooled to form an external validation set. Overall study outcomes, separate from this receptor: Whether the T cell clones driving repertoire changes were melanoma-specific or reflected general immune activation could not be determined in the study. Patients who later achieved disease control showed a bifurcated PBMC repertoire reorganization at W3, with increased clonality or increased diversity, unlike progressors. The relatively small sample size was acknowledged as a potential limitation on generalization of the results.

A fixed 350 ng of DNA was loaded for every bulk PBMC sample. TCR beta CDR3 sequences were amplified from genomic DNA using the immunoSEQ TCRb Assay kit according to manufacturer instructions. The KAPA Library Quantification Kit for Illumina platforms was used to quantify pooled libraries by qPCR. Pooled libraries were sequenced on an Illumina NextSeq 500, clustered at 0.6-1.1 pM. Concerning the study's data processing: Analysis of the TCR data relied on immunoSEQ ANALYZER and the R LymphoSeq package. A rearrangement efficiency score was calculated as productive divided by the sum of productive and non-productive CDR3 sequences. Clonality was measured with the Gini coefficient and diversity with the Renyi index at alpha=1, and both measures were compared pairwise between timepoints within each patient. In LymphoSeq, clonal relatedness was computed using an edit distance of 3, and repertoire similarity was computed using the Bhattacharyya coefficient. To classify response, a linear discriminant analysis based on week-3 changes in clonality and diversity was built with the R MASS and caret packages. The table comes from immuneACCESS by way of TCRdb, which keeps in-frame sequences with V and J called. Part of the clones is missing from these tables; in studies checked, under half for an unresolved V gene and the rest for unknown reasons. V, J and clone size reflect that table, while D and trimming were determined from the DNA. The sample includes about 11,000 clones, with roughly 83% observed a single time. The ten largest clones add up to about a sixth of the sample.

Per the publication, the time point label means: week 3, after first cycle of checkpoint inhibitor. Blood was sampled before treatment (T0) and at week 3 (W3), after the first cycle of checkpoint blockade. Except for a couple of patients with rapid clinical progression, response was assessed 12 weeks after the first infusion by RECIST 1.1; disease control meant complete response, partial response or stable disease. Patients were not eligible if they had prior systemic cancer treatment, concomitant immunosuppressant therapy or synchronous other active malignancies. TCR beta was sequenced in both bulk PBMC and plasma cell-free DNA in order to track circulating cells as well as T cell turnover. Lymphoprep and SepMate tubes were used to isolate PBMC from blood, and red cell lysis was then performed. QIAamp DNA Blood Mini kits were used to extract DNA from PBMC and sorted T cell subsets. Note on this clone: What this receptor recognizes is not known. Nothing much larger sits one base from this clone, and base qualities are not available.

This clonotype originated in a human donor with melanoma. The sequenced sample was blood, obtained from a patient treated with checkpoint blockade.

For the CDR3, the sequence is CASSPLVQANTEAFF. The DNA sequence reads TGTGCCAGCAGTCCCCTGGTCCAGGCGAACACTGAAGCTTTCTTT. The V gene is TRBV6-5 and the J gene is TRBJ1-1; the D gene identity is not certain. Relative to germline, V is 5 bases shorter and J is 1 base shorter, with 14 bases between their ends. Counted from cysteine to phenylalanine, this CDR3 has 15 amino acids. The kept DNA is CDR3 alone, 45 bases in frame from the first base. The germline V gene specifies MNHEY as CDR1 and SVGAGI as CDR2.